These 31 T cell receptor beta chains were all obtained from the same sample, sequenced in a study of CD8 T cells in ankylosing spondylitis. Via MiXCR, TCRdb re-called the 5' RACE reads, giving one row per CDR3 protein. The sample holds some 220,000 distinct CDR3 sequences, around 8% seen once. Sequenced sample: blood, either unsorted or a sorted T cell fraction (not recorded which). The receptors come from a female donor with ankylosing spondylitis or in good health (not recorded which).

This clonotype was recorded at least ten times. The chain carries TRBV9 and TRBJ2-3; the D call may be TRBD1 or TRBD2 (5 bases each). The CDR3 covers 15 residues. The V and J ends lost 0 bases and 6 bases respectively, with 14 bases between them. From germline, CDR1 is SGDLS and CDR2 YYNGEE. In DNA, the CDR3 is TGTGCCAGCAGCGTAGGCGGAATCGGGACGGATACGCAGTATTTT. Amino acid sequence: CASSVGGIGTDTQYF.

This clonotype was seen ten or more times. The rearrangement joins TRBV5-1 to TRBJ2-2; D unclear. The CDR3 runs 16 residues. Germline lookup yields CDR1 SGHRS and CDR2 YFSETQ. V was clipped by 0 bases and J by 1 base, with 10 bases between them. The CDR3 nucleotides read TGCGCCAGCAGCTTGGTCGTAGTCGAGAACACCGGGGAGCTGTTTTTT. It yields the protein CASSLVVVENTGELFF.

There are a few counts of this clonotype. CDR3 coding DNA: TGCAGTGCTCCCAGGGGCCTGAACACTGAAGCTTTCTTT. Amino acid sequence: CSAPRGLNTEAFF. The chain recombines TRBV20-1 with TRBJ1-1, with a tentative D call TRBD1 (6 bases). V lost 5 bases and J lost 0, with 10 bases in between. Germline V gene data show CDR1 as DFQATT and CDR2 as SNEGSKA (reference sequence). There are 13 residues in the CDR3.

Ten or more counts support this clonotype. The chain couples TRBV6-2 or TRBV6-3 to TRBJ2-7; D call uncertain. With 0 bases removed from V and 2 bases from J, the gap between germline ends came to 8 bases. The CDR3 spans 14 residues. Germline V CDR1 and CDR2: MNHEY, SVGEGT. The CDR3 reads CASSYSRPPYEQYF. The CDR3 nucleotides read TGTGCCAGCAGTTACTCGAGGCCTCCCTACGAGCAGTACTTC.

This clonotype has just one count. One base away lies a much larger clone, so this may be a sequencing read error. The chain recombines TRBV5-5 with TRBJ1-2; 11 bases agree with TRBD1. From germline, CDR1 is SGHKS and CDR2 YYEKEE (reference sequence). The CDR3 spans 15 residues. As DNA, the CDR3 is TGTGGCAGCAGCTTGGACGGGACAGGGGGGTACGGCTACACCTTC. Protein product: CGSSLDGTGGYGYTF.

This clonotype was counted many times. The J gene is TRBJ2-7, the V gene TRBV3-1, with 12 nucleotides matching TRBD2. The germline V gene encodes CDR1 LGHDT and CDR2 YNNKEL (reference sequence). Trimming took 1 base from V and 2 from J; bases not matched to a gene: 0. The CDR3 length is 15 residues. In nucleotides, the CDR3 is TGTGCCAGCAGCCAAGGGACTAGCGGGACCTACGAGCAGTACTTC. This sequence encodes CASSQGTSGTYEQYF.

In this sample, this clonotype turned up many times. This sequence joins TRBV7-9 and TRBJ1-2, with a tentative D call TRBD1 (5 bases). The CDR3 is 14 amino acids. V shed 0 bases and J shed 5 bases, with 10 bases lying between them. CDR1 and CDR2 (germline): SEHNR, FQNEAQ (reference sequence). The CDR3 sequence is CASSLAGEPYGYTF. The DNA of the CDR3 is TGTGCCAGCAGCTTAGCGGGGGAACCTTATGGCTACACCTTC.

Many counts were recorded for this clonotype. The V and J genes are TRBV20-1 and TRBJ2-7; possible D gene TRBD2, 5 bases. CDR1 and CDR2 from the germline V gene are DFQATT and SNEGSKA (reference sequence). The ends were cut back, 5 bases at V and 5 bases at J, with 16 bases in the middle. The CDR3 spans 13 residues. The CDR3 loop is CSAPAGGWDEQYF. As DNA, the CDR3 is TGCAGTGCTCCGGCCGGAGGTTGGGACGAGCAGTACTTC.

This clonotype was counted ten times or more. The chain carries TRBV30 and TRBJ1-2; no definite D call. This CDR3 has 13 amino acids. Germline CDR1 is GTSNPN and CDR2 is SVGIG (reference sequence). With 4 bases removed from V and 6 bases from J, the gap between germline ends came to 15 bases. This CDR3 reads CAWNFIPPDGYTF. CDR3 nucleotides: TGTGCCTGGAACTTCATACCGCCCGATGGCTACACCTTC.

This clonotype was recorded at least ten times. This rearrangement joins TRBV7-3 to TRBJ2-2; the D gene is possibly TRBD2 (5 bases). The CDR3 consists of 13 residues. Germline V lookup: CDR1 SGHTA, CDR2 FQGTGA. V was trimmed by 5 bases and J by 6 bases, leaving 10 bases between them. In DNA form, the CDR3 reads TGTGCCAGCAGCGTCGGAGGTCCCGGGGAGCTGTTTTTT. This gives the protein CASSVGGPGELFF.

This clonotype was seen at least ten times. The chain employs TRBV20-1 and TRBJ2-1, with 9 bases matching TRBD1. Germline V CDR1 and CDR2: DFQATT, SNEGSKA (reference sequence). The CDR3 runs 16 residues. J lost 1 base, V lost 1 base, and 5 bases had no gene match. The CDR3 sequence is CSARAGTGMSYNEQFF. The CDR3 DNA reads TGCAGTGCTAGAGCCGGGACAGGGATGTCCTACAATGAGCAGTTCTTC.

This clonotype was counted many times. For the CDR3, the DNA is TGTGCCATCAGTGACCAGCGGGAGGGACCGAACACCGGGGAGCTGTTTTTT. It is translated as CAISDQREGPNTGELFF. The chain carries TRBV10-3 and TRBJ2-2; 10 bases agree with TRBD2. Looked up from germline, CDR1 is ENHRY and CDR2 is SYGVKD. The CDR3 is 17 amino acids. V lost 3 bases to trimming and J lost 0 bases; unmatched junction nucleotides: 4.

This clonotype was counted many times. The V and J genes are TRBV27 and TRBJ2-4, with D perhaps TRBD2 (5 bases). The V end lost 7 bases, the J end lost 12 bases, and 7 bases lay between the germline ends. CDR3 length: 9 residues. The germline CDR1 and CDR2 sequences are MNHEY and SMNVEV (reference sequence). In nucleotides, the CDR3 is TGTGCCAGCACCGAGGGTCAGTACTTC. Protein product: CASTEGQYF.

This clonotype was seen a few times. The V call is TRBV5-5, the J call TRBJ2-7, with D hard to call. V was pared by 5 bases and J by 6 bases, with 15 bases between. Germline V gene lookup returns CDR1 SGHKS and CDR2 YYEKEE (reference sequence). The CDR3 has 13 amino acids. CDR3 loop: CASRPDRPGEQYF. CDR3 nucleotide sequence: TGTGCCAGCAGACCGGATAGGCCGGGCGAGCAGTACTTC.

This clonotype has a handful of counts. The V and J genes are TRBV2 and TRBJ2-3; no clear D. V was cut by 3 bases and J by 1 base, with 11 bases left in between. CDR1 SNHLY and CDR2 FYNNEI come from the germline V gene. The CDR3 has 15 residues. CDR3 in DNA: TGTGCCAGCAGTGATACGGGCTACCGCACAGATACGCAGTATTTT. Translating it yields CASSDTGYRTDTQYF.

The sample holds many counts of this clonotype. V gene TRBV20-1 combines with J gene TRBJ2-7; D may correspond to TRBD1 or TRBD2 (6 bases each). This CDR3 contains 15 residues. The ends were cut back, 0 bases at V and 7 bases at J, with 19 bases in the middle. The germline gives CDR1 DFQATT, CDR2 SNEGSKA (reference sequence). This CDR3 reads CSARDSGARAEEQYF. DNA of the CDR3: TGCAGTGCTAGAGATTCGGGGGCCCGGGCGGAGGAGCAGTACTTC.

CDR3 nucleotide sequence: TGTGCCAGCAGGGACGGTCAGAGAAAGGACACTGAAGCTTTCTTT. Protein product: CASRDGQRKDTEAFF. The chain links TRBV6-2 or TRBV6-3 to TRBJ1-1; the D is unclear. In germline, CDR1 is MNHEY, CDR2 SVGEGT. Trimming shortened V by 6 bases and J by 3 bases, and 17 bases separated the two germline ends. The CDR3 covers 15 residues.

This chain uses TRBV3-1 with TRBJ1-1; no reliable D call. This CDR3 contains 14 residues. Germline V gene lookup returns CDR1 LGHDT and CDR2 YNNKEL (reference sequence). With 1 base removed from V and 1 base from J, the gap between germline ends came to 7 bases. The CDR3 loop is CASSQAGPNTEAFF. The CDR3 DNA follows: TGTGCCAGCAGCCAAGCAGGTCCGAACACTGAAGCTTTCTTT.

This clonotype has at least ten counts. Here the CDR3 reads CASRWGQNTGELFF. As DNA, the CDR3 is TGCGCCAGCAGGTGGGGGCAGAACACCGGGGAGCTGTTTTTT. The chain joins TRBV5-1 to TRBJ2-2, with D possibly being TRBD1 (6 bases). This CDR3 contains 14 residues. Germline loops: CDR1 SGHRS, CDR2 YFSETQ. The V end lost 5 bases, the J end lost 1 base, and 9 bases lay between the germline ends.

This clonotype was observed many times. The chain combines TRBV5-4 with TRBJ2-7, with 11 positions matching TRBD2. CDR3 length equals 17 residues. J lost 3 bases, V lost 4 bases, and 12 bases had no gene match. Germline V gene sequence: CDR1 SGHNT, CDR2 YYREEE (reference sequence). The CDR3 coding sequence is TGTGCCAGCAGCGCCCCCGGGACTAGCGGAAATTACTACGAGCAGTACTTC. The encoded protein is CASSAPGTSGNYYEQYF.

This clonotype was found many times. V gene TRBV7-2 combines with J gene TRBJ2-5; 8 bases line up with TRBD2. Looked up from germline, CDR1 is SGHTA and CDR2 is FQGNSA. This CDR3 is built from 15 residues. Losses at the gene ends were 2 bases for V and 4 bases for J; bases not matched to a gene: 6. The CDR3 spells CASSLQREMGETQYF. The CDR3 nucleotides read TGTGCCAGCAGCTTACAGCGGGAGATGGGAGAGACCCAGTACTTC. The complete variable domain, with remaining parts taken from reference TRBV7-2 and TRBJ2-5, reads GAGVSQSPSNKVTEKGKDVELRCDPISGHTALYWYRQSLGQGLEFLIYFQGNSAPDKSGLPSDRFSAERTGGSVSTLTIQRTQQEDSAVYLCASSLQREMGETQYFGPGTRLLVL.

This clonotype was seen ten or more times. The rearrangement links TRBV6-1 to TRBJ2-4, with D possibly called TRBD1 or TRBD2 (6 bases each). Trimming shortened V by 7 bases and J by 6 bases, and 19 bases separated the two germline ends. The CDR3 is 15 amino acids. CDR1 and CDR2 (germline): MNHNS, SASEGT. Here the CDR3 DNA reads TGTGCCAGCACCCCCTCCGGCAGGGGAGGAAACATTCAGTACTTC. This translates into CASTPSGRGGNIQYF.

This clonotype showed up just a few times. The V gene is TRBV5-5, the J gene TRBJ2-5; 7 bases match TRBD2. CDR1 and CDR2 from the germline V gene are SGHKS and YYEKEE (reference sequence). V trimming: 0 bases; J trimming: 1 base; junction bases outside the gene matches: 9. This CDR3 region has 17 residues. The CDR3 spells CASSLGFKAGAQETQYF. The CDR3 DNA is TGTGCCAGCAGCTTGGGGTTTAAGGCGGGAGCCCAAGAGACCCAGTACTTC.

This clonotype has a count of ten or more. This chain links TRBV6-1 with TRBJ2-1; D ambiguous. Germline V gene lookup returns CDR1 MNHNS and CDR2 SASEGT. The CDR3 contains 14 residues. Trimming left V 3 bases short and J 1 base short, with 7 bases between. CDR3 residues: CASSDRRSYNEQFF. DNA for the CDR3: TGTGCCAGCAGTGACAGGCGATCCTACAATGAGCAGTTCTTC.

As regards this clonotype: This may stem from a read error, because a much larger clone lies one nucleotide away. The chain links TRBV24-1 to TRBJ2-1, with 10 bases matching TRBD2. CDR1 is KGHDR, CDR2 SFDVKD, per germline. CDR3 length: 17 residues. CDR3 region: CAASDWVAGGPSNEQFF. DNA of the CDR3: TGTGCCGCCAGTGATTGGGTAGCGGGAGGTCCCTCCAATGAGCAGTTCTTC.

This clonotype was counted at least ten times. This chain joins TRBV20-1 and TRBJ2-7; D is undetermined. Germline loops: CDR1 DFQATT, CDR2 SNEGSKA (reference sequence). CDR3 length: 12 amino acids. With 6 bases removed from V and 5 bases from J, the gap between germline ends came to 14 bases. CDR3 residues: CSAHDGPNEQYF. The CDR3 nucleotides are TGCAGTGCCCATGACGGTCCCAACGAGCAGTACTTC.

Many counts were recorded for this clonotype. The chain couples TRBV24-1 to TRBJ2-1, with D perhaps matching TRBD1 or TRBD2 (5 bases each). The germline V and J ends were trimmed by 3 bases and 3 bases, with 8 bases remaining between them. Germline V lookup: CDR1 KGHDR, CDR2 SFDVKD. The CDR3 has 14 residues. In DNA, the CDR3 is TGTGCCACCAGTGATGGGGGTGGCTACAATGAGCAGTTCTTC. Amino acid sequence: CATSDGGGYNEQFF.

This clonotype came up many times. CDR3 residues: CASSPGGARGQETQYF. The CDR3 DNA reads TGTGCCAGCAGCCCCGGAGGGGCTAGGGGACAAGAGACCCAGTACTTC. This sequence joins TRBV12-3 or TRBV12-4 and TRBJ2-5, with D possibly TRBD2 on 6 matching bases. V was shortened by 6 bases and J by 2 bases, with 19 bases between the two germline ends. This CDR3 region has 16 residues.

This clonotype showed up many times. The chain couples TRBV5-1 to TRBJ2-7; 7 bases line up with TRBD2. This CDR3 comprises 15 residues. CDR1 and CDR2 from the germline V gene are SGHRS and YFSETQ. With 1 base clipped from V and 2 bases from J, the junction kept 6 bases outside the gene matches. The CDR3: CASSLLGGRAYEQYF. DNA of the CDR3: TGCGCCAGCAGCTTGTTGGGCGGGAGAGCCTACGAGCAGTACTTC. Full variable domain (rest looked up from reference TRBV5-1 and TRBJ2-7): KAGVTQTPRYLIKTRGQQVTLSCSPISGHRSVSWYQQTPGQGLQFLFEYFSETQRNKGNFPGRFSGRQFSNSRSEMNVSTLELGDSALYLCASSLLGGRAYEQYFGPGTRLTVT.

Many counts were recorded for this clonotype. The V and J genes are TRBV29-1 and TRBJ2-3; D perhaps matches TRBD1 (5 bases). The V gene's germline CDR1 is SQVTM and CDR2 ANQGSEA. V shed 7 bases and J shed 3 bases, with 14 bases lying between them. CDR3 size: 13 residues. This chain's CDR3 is CSAPTVPTDTQYF. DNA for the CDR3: TGCAGCGCCCCGACAGTTCCGACAGATACGCAGTATTTT.

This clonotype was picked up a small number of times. CDR3 protein: CASREWGEQYF. DNA of the CDR3: TGTGCCAGCAGGGAGTGGGGGGAGCAGTACTTC. V and J are TRBV27 and TRBJ2-7; D may be TRBD1 or TRBD2 (5 bases each). Germline lookup yields CDR1 MNHEY and CDR2 SMNVEV (reference sequence). This CDR3 spans 11 amino acids. V was pared by 6 bases and J by 7 bases, with 10 bases between.